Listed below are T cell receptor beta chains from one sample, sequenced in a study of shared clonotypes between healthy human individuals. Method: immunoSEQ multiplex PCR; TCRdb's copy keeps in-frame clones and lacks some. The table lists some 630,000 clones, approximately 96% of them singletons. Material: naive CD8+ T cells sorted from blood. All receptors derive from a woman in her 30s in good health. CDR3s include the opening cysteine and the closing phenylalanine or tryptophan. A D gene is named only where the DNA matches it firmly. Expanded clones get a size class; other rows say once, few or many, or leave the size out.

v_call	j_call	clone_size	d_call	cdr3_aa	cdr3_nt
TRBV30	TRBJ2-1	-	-	CAWGGVTYNEQFF	TGTGCCTGGGGGGGAGTCACCTACAATGAGCAGTTCTTC
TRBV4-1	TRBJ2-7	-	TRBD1	CASSLTDRGPYEQYF	TGCGCCAGCAGCCTCACGGACAGGGGACCCTACGAGCAGTACTTC
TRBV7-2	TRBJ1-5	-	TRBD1	CASSLYGDSAGQPQHF	TGTGCCAGCAGCCTATACGGGGACAGCGCTGGGCAGCCCCAGCATTTT
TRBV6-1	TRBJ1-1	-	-	CASSEWIGDNTEAFF	TGTGCCAGCAGTGAATGGATAGGAGACAACACTGAAGCTTTCTTT
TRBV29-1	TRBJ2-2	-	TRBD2	CSVLAGANTGELFF	TGCAGCGTTCTAGCGGGGGCGAACACCGGGGAGCTGTTTTTT
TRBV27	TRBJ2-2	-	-	CASSWGSAGELFF	TGTGCCAGCAGTTGGGGGTCGGCCGGGGAGCTGTTTTTT
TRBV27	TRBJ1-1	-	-	CASSLSILTGIAFF	TGTGCCAGCAGTTTATCTATACTAACAGGGATAGCTTTCTTT
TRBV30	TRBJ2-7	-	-	CAWSVGSPYEQYF	TGTGCCTGGAGCGTGGGGAGCCCCTACGAGCAGTACTTC
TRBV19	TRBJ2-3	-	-	CASSIEASESPDTQYF	TGTGCCAGTAGTATAGAAGCTAGCGAGTCGCCAGATACGCAGTATTTT
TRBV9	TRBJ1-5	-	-	CASSVGTNQPQHF	TGTGCCAGCAGCGTTGGGACCAATCAGCCCCAGCATTTT
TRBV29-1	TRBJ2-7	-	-	CSVGVPTPYEQYF	TGCAGCGTTGGTGTGCCAACCCCTTACGAGCAGTACTTC
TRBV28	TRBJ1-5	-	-	CASRRGSLSRVQPQHF	TGTGCCAGCAGGAGGGGGTCCCTCTCTCGTGTTCAGCCCCAGCATTTT
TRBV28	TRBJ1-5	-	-	CASSPYRTLYQPQHF	TGTGCCAGCAGTCCATACCGGACACTTTATCAGCCCCAGCATTTT
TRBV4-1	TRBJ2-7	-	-	CASSQVSLFYEQYF	TGCGCCAGCAGCCAAGTGTCCCTTTTCTACGAGCAGTACTTC
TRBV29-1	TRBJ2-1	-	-	CSVVPIWAGYNEQFF	TGCAGCGTTGTCCCGATTTGGGCCGGCTACAATGAGCAGTTCTTC
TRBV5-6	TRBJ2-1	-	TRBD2	CASSSTAGLAGNNEQFF	TGTGCCAGCAGCTCCACGGCCGGACTAGCGGGAAACAATGAGCAGTTCTTC
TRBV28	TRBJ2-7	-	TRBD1	CASSSTLTGAPHEQYF	TGTGCCAGCAGTTCGACGCTTACAGGGGCCCCCCACGAGCAGTACTTC
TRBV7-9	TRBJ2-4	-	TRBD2	CASSPTLMGGRWNIQYF	TGTGCCAGCAGCCCTACTTTAATGGGCGGGAGATGGAACATTCAGTACTTC
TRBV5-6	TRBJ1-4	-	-	CASTGGFGEKLFF	TGTGCCAGCACGGGGGGGTTCGGTGAAAAACTGTTTTTT
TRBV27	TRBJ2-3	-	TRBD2	CASSLSISAGLSGDTQYF	TGTGCCAGCAGTTTATCGATTTCGGCGGGACTAAGCGGAGATACGCAGTATTTT
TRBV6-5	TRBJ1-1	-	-	CASTSVVNTEAFF	TGTGCCAGCACCTCCGTCGTGAACACTGAAGCTTTCTTT
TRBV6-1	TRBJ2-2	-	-	CASKPPGRPGELFF	TGTGCCAGCAAACCCCCGGGTAGACCCGGGGAGCTGTTTTTT
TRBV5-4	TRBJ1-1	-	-	CASIPLGGFEAFF	TGTGCCAGCATCCCACTCGGGGGCTTTGAAGCTTTCTTT
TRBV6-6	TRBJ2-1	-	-	CASRAGSNEQFF	TGTGCCAGCAGGGCAGGGAGTAATGAGCAGTTCTTC
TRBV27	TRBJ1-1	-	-	CASSLTGQAEAFF	TGTGCCAGCAGTCTAACAGGTCAGGCCGAAGCTTTCTTT
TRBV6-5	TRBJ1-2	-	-	CASRFTGTYGYTF	TGTGCCAGCAGATTTACAGGAACCTATGGCTACACCTTC
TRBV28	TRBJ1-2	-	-	CASRYEDPIYGYTF	TGTGCCAGCAGGTATGAGGATCCCATCTATGGCTACACCTTC
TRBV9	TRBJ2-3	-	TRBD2	CASSVAPDVLAGGDYTQYF	TGTGCCAGCAGCGTAGCCCCCGATGTGCTAGCGGGAGGGGATTATACGCAGTATTTT
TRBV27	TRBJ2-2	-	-	CASSLSGLHQDTGELFF	TGTGCCAGCAGTTTATCGGGACTCCACCAGGACACCGGGGAGCTGTTTTTT
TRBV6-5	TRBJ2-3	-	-	CASSYLSGTDTQYF	TGTGCCAGCAGTTATCTGAGCGGCACAGATACGCAGTATTTT
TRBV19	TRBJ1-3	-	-	CASRIDRRSGNTIYF	TGTGCCAGCAGGATCGACCGACGCTCTGGAAACACCATATATTTT
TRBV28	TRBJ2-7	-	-	CASMMPGAYEQYF	TGTGCCAGCATGATGCCAGGGGCCTACGAGCAGTACTTC
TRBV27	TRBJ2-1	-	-	CASSTLAVGSYNEQFF	TGTGCCAGCAGTACCTTAGCGGTCGGCTCCTACAATGAGCAGTTCTTC
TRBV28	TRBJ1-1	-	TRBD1	CASSLRTGAMNTEAFF	TGTGCCAGCAGTTTACGGACAGGGGCCATGAACACTGAAGCTTTCTTT
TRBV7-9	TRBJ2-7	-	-	CASSLGPASYEQYF	TGTGCCAGCAGCTTGGGGCCTGCTTCCTACGAGCAGTACTTC
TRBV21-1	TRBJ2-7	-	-	CASSKVPTDRGTPYEQYF	TGTGCCAGCAGCAAAGTCCCGACGGACAGGGGGACCCCCTACGAGCAGTACTTC
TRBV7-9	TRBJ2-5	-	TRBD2	CASSLARGVETQYF	TGTGCCAGCAGCTTAGCGCGGGGGGTGGAGACCCAGTACTTC
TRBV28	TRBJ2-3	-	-	CASSLGADTQYF	TGTGCCAGCAGTTTAGGTGCAGATACGCAGTATTTT
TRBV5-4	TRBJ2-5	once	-	CASSLGSFQETQYF	TGTGCCAGCAGCTTGGGATCGTTTCAAGAGACCCAGTACTTC
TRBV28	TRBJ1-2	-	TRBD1	CASGGTGLRNYGYTF	TGTGCCAGCGGCGGGACAGGATTAAGGAACTATGGCTACACCTTC
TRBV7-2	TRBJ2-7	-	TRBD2	CASSQTAGDGYEQYF	TGTGCCAGCAGCCAGACAGCGGGAGATGGTTACGAGCAGTACTTC
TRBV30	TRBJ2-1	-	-	CAWESGTSYNEQFF	TGTGCCTGGGAAAGTGGGACTTCCTACAATGAGCAGTTCTTC
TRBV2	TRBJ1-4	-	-	CASSDFSGAGKLFF	TGTGCCAGCAGTGATTTTTCCGGGGCCGGAAAACTGTTTTTT
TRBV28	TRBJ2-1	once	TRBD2	CASRSRTSGSFSEQFF	TGTGCCAGCAGATCAAGGACTAGCGGGAGTTTTTCTGAGCAGTTCTTC
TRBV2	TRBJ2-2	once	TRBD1	CASLGTGGSGELFF	TGTGCCAGTCTGGGGACAGGGGGAAGTGGGGAGCTGTTTTTT
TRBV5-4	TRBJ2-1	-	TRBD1	CASSPGQYNEQFF	TGTGCCAGCAGCCCGGGACAGTACAATGAGCAGTTCTTC
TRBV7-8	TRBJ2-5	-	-	CASSLGYWGAEQETQYF	TGTGCCAGCAGCTTAGGCTACTGGGGGGCGGAGCAAGAGACCCAGTACTTC
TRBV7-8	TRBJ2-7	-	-	CASSLAAPYEQYF	TGTGCCAGCAGCTTAGCGGCGCCCTACGAGCAGTACTTC
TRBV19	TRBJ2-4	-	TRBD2	CREREGPKNIQYF	TGTAGAGAGCGGGAGGGCCCCAAAAACATTCAGTACTTC
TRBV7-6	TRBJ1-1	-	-	CASSLGTDEAFF	TGTGCCAGCAGCTTAGGGACAGATGAAGCTTTCTTT
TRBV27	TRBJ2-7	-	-	CASSLARVNEQYF	TGTGCCAGCAGTTTGGCCAGGGTGAACGAGCAGTACTTC
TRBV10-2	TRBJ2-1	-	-	CASRRDGSVKQFF	TGCGCCAGCAGAAGGGACGGGAGCGTGAAGCAGTTCTTC